The 14 T cell receptor beta chains listed next were all sequenced from one sample in a study of T-cell reconstitution after alpha-beta-depleted transplantation in children. The TCRbeta library incorporated unique molecular identifiers. MiXCR was run by TCRdb on the PCR reads, yielding one entry per CDR3 protein. Altogether approximately 800,000 distinct CDR3 sequences are present, less than 20% being singletons, with the ten largest covering approximately 4.5%. Sequencing used PBMCs, mostly from graft donor cells, obtained 360 days after TCRalphabeta/CD19-depleted stem cell transplant. All receptors come from a male patient between 5 and 17 years old who had a stem cell transplant for acute lymphoblastic leukemia, so the T cells may come from the graft donor.

The sample holds a few counts of this clonotype. J is TRBJ1-1 and V is TRBV7-8, with a tentative D call TRBD1 (6 bases). Trimming pared 5 bases from V and 4 bases from J, leaving 11 bases between. The length of the CDR3 is 13 residues. The germline gives CDR1 SGHVS, CDR2 FQNEAQ. The CDR3 spells CASSPTGITEAFF. The CDR3 nucleotides read TGTGCCAGCAGCCCGACAGGAATCACTGAAGCTTTCTTT.

This chain connects TRBV20-1 to TRBJ2-7; a weak D match, TRBD2 (5 bases). Trimming removed 1 base at V and 7 bases at J, with 20 bases between. This CDR3 region has 15 residues. Germline V gives CDR1 DFQATT, CDR2 SNEGSKA (reference sequence). The CDR3 DNA is TGCAGTGCTAGAGCCCCTAGCCCCACCGTTTGGGAGCAGTACTTC. Encoded protein: CSARAPSPTVWEQYF.

This chain connects TRBV7-3 to TRBJ2-5, with D possibly TRBD2 on 5 matching bases. V was shortened by 5 bases and J by 7 bases, with 20 bases between the two germline ends. Per the germline V gene, CDR1 is SGHTA and CDR2 is FQGTGA. This CDR3 comprises 15 residues. Written as DNA, the CDR3 is TGTGCCAGCAGCCCCCTCGGCGGACTCATTCGGACCCAGTACTTC. It specifies CASSPLGGLIRTQYF.

This clonotype was detected only a few times. J is TRBJ1-1 and V is TRBV6-1; 8 nucleotides line up with TRBD1. The CDR3 contains 15 residues. V lost 6 bases, J lost 0 bases, and 6 bases stayed unmatched. Germline lookup yields CDR1 MNHNS and CDR2 SASEGT. CDR3 region: CASRLTGDMNTEAFF. The CDR3 DNA reads as TGTGCCAGCAGGTTGACAGGGGACATGAACACTGAAGCTTTCTTT.

CDR3 DNA sequence: TGTGCCAGCGGCTTCCATTCCGGGGGTCCGGGTGGCTACACCTTC. This codes for CASGFHSGGPGGYTF. The chain recombines TRBV12-3 or TRBV12-4 with TRBJ1-2, with D maybe TRBD1 (5 bases). V gave up 8 bases and J gave up 7 bases, with 23 bases separating them. This CDR3 comprises 15 residues.

This chain links TRBV18 with TRBJ1-2, with 9 positions matching TRBD1. With V trimmed by 1 base and J by 0 bases, 3 bases remained unmatched. This CDR3 comprises 16 residues. CDR1 is KGHSH and CDR2 is LQKENI in the germline V gene. The CDR3 reads CASSPQGQGSNYGYTF. CDR3 nucleotides: TGTGCCAGCTCACCACAGGGACAGGGCTCTAACTATGGCTACACCTTC.

This clonotype was found a few times. The chain couples TRBV5-4 to TRBJ2-2; the D call may be TRBD1 or TRBD2 (8 bases each). V lost 4 bases to trimming and J lost 7 bases, with 23 bases between them. Germline V gene lookup returns CDR1 SGHNT and CDR2 YYREEE (reference sequence). This CDR3 region has 17 residues. The DNA of the CDR3 is TGTGCCAGCAGCAATGGGACTAGGACAGGGAAAATCGGGGAGCTGTTTTTT. Translating gives CASSNGTRTGKIGELFF.

This clonotype has just a few counts. The chain combines TRBV4-1 with TRBJ2-3, with D uncertain. Germline V gene data show CDR1 as MGHRA and CDR2 as YSYEKL. Trimming shortened V by 3 bases and J by 7 bases, and 5 bases separated the two germline ends. This CDR3 contains 11 residues. CDR3: CASSQAYTQYF. The CDR3 bases are TGCGCCAGCAGCCAGGCCTATACGCAGTATTTT.

This clonotype was recorded at least ten times. This rearrangement joins TRBV9 to TRBJ2-5, with D possibly matching TRBD1 (6 bases). The CDR3 extends over 16 amino acids. In germline, CDR1 is SGDLS, CDR2 YYNGEE. The ends were cut back, 0 bases at V and 2 bases at J, with 14 bases in the middle. The CDR3 sequence is CASSVATWGLQETQYF. CDR3 nucleotides: TGTGCCAGCAGCGTAGCTACGTGGGGGCTTCAAGAGACCCAGTACTTC.

This chain links TRBV6-4 with TRBJ2-3, with D maybe TRBD2 (5 bases). The CDR3 is 16 amino acids. V lost 2 bases, J lost 2 bases, and 14 bases lay in between. The germline V gene has CDR1 MRHNA and CDR2 SNTAGT. The CDR3 region is CASSDTGSGVTDTQYF. The CDR3 nucleotides read TGTGCCAGCAGTGACACGGGGAGCGGAGTCACAGATACGCAGTATTTT.

A few counts support this clonotype. J is TRBJ2-7 and V is TRBV7-8; D may be TRBD1 (7 bases). CDR3 length: 18 residues. Germline V CDR1 and CDR2: SGHVS, FQNEAQ. Trimming cost V 5 bases and J 7 bases, with 30 bases left between them. The CDR3 nucleotides are TGTGCCAGCAGCACATGGTCGGGACTTCTTCAATCCAGGGGGGAGCAGTACTTC. Translating it yields CASSTWSGLLQSRGEQYF.

The chain couples TRBV6-5 to TRBJ1-1; D gene unclear. This CDR3 has 16 amino acids. Germline loops: CDR1 MNHEY, CDR2 SVGAGI. Trimming left V 3 bases short and J 0 bases short, with 14 bases between. The CDR3 bases are TGTGCCAGCAGTTATTTCTACAGAAGCCTGAACACTGAAGCTTTCTTT. Translated: CASSYFYRSLNTEAFF.

This clonotype was observed a handful of times. The rearrangement joins TRBV7-8 to TRBJ2-7; 9 bases match TRBD2. The CDR3 covers 17 residues. With V trimmed by 2 bases and J by 1 base, 9 bases remained unmatched. Germline V gives CDR1 SGHVS, CDR2 FQNEAQ. CDR3 nucleotide sequence: TGTGCCAGCAGCTTACCTAGCGGGATATATGGATCCTACGAGCAGTACTTC. This translates into CASSLPSGIYGSYEQYF.

This clonotype was seen a handful of times. The chain links TRBV7-3 to TRBJ1-1, with a tentative D call TRBD1 (6 bases). The CDR3 covers 13 residues. The V end was cut by 5 bases, the J end by 1 base, with 8 bases between. Germline-derived CDR1 and CDR2 are SGHTA and FQGTGA. CDR3 loop: CASSRQENTEAFF. The CDR3, as DNA: TGTGCCAGCAGCCGACAGGAGAACACTGAAGCTTTCTTT.